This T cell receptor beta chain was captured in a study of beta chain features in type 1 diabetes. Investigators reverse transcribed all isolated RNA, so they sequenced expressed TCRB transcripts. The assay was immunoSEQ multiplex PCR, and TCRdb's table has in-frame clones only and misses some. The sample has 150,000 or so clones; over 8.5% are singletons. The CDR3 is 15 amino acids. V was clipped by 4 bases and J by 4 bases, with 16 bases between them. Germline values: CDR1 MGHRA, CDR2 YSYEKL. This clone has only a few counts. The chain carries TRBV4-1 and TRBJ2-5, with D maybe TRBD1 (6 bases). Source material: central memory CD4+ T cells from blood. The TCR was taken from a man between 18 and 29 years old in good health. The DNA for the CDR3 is TGCGCCAGCAGCCCTACAGACAGGATTCGAGAGACCCAGTACTTC. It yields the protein CASSPTDRIRETQYF.